This T cell receptor (beta chain) appears in the sequencing data of a study of CD8+ T cells in alopecia areata. Points from the study as a whole: Clonality in the scalp and expanded CD8+ clones ranked among the top 100 were significantly decreased by tofacitinib.

This CDR3 has 12 residues. Germline loops: CDR1 LNHNV, CDR2 YYDKDF (reference sequence). V gave up 8 bases and J gave up 5 bases, with 12 bases separating them. Treatment given: oral pan-JAK inhibitor, 5-10 mg twice daily. Peripheral blood samples and lesional scalp punch biopsies were obtained from alopecia areata patients. RNA, once extracted, was reverse transcribed into cDNA for use as the sequencing template. TCRdb's copy holds only in-frame clones and misses some; the assay was immunoSEQ multiplex PCR. The sample consists of roughly 40,000 clones, roughly 65% of them appearing once. Regarding this clone: Its antigen remains unknown.

This chain links TRBV15 with TRBJ1-1; the D is unclear. The source is a human donor with alopecia areata. The specimen was CD8+ T cells sorted from blood, collected at week 4, from a patient treated with tofacitinib. The CDR3 reads CATGGGETEAFF. The CDR3 DNA reads TGTGCCACCGGTGGCGGGGAGACTGAAGCTTTCTTT.